The 22 T cell receptor beta chains below come from one sample, sequenced in a study of shared clonotypes between healthy human individuals. The protocol was immunoSEQ multiplex PCR, while the TCRdb copy is restricted to in-frame clones and leaves out a portion. The sample has a few million clones; 90% to 95% are singletons. Sequenced: naive CD4+ T cells from PBMCs. Subset noted: CD45RA+ positively selected. All receptors derive from a man aged 18 to 29 in good health. Some clones in this sample may be carry-over from other donors' samples.

The table lists this clone with a few counts. This chain joins TRBV7-9 and TRBJ1-1; D not certain. The CDR3 totals 14 residues. Trimming cost V 2 bases and J 1 base, with 8 bases left between them. CDR1 SEHNR and CDR2 FQNEAQ come from the germline V gene (reference sequence). The CDR3 spells CASSLYSANTEAFF. In DNA, the CDR3 is TGTGCCAGCAGCTTATATTCAGCGAACACTGAAGCTTTCTTT. Together with reference TRBV7-9 and TRBJ1-1, the CDR3 gives the full variable domain: DTGVSQNPRHKITKRGQNVTFRCDPISEHNRLYWYRQTLGQGPEFLTYFQNEAQLEKSRLLSDRFSAERPKGSFSTLEIQRTEQGDSAMYLCASSLYSANTEAFFGQGTRLTVV.

This clone showed up just once. Within the sample, other DNA sequences also encode this same CDR3. This chain links TRBV27 with TRBJ2-6; D unresolved. The germline gives CDR1 MNHEY, CDR2 SMNVEV (reference sequence). Between the trimmed V and J ends, which lost 2 bases and 0 bases, there was a span of 5 bases. CDR3 length: 15 residues. CDR3 loop: CASSLKPSGANVLTF. CDR3 coding DNA: TGTGCCAGCAGTTTAAAGCCCTCTGGGGCCAACGTCCTGACTTTC.

This rearrangement joins TRBV27 to TRBJ1-3, with D perhaps TRBD1 (6 bases). Germline V lookup: CDR1 MNHEY, CDR2 SMNVEV (reference sequence). CDR3 length: 16 amino acids. V was trimmed by 8 bases and J by 6 bases, leaving 23 bases between them. The CDR3 sequence: CASPHEAGAKENTIYF. DNA of the CDR3: TGTGCCAGCCCACATGAGGCGGGGGCAAAGGAAAACACCATATATTTT.

On this clone itself: This same CDR3 is encoded by further DNA sequences in the sample. J is TRBJ2-1 and V is TRBV30; unclear D gene. This CDR3 is built from 11 residues. Germline CDR1 and CDR2: GTSNPN and SVGIG (reference sequence). The V and J ends lost 1 base and 4 bases respectively, with 2 bases between them. In nucleotides, the CDR3 is TGTGCCTGGAGTGCATACAATGAGCAGTTCTTC. This translates into CAWSAYNEQFF.

The chain combines TRBV6-6 with TRBJ2-1, with a possible D match to TRBD2 (5 bases). Germline values: CDR1 MNHNY, CDR2 SVGAGI (reference sequence). This CDR3 comprises 16 residues. V was cut by 2 bases and J by 5 bases, with 16 bases left in between. In DNA, the CDR3 is TGTGCCAGCAGTTACCCATCCAAGAGGGTGCACAATGAGCAGTTCTTC. Encoded protein: CASSYPSKRVHNEQFF.

The chain links TRBV28 to TRBJ1-2; no clear D gene. Germline V gene data show CDR1 as MDHEN and CDR2 as SYDVKM. The length of the CDR3 is 15 residues. V shed 6 bases and J shed 4 bases, with 18 bases lying between them. CDR3 loop: CASRASGPLGYGYTF. Here the CDR3 DNA reads TGTGCCAGCAGGGCTTCCGGGCCCTTGGGCTATGGCTACACCTTC.

This clone was found once. The V gene is TRBV19, the J gene TRBJ2-1; 8 nucleotides line up with TRBD1. The junction had 4 bases not matched to a gene; V was cut back by 5 bases and J by 7 bases. The CDR3 covers 13 residues. Germline CDR1 LNHDA, CDR2 SQIVND (reference sequence). The DNA of the CDR3 is TGTGCCAGTAGTCACACAGGGGGGAATGAGCAGTTCTTC. Its protein product is CASSHTGGNEQFF.

The V call is TRBV2, the J call TRBJ2-1, with 12 bases aligning to TRBD2. V trimming: 0 bases; J trimming: 15 bases; junction bases outside the gene matches: 6. Germline V gives CDR1 SNHLY, CDR2 FYNNEI. The CDR3 runs 14 residues. The CDR3 spells CASSEAGLAGGLFF. CDR3 nucleotide sequence: TGTGCCAGCAGTGAAGCCGGGCTAGCGGGAGGGTTGTTCTTC.

This clone came up once. The J gene is TRBJ2-1, the V gene TRBV5-6; no clear D gene. The V end lost 1 base, the J end lost 0 bases, and 8 bases lay between the germline ends. The CDR3 sequence is 15 residues long. Germline-derived CDR1 and CDR2 are SGHDT and YYEEEE. The CDR3 DNA sequence: TGTGCCAGCAGCTTGAGGGTTTCCTCCTACAATGAGCAGTTCTTC. Encoded protein: CASSLRVSSYNEQFF.

The chain employs TRBV13 and TRBJ2-7; D may correspond to TRBD1 or TRBD2 (5 bases each). The CDR3 has 14 residues. With 5 bases removed from V and 6 bases from J, the gap between germline ends came to 17 bases. Germline CDR1 and CDR2: PRHDT and FYEKMQ (reference sequence). The DNA of the CDR3 is TGTGCCAGCAGCGGGGACCGGGGTGACGGCGAGCAGTACTTC. It is translated as CASSGDRGDGEQYF.

This clone was found once. The chain carries TRBV5-6 and TRBJ1-3, with 9 bases matching TRBD1. This CDR3 has 17 amino acids. The junction had 11 bases not matched to a gene; V was cut back by 3 bases and J by 4 bases. Germline CDR1 reads SGHDT; CDR2 reads YYEEEE. In nucleotides, the CDR3 is TGTGCCAGCAGCTATCCTCGGGACAGGGAATTAGGAAACACCATATATTTT. Translated: CASSYPRDRELGNTIYF.

This chain uses TRBV9 with TRBJ2-2; D not certain. Between the trimmed V and J ends, which lost 4 bases and 3 bases, there was a span of 13 bases. Germline CDR1 SGDLS, CDR2 YYNGEE. This CDR3 has 15 amino acids. The CDR3 region has the DNA TGTGCCAGCAGCACAGAGGTTAGCCACACCGGGGAGCTGTTTTTT. Translated, it gives CASSTEVSHTGELFF.

Regarding this clone: The same CDR3 also results from other DNA sequences found in this sample. CDR3 residues: CASSPPQGSSYEQYF. The CDR3 DNA follows: TGTGCCAGCTCACCACCCCAGGGGAGCTCCTACGAGCAGTACTTC. The chain recombines TRBV18 with TRBJ2-7; TRBD1 is a possible D gene (6 bases). The V gene lost 0 bases and the J gene lost 0 bases, with 9 bases spanning the gap. Looked up from germline, CDR1 is KGHSH and CDR2 is LQKENI. The CDR3 has 15 amino acids. Filled out from reference TRBV18 and TRBJ2-7, the complete variable domain reads NAGVMQNPRHLVRRRGQEARLRCSPMKGHSHVYWYRQLPEEGLKFMVYLQKENIIDESGMPKERFSAEFPKEGPSILRIQQVVRGDSAAYFCASSPPQGSSYEQYFGPGTRLTVT.

The chain links TRBV18 to TRBJ2-3; no firm D call. Trimming took off 0 bases at V and 0 bases at J, with 7 bases between the two ends. Per the germline V gene, CDR1 is KGHSH and CDR2 is LQKENI. The CDR3 is 15 residues long. CDR3 in amino acids: CASSPPLESTDTQYF. CDR3 nucleotides: TGTGCCAGCTCACCACCGTTGGAGAGCACAGATACGCAGTATTTT. Complete variable domain (other parts from reference TRBV18 and TRBJ2-3): NAGVMQNPRHLVRRRGQEARLRCSPMKGHSHVYWYRQLPEEGLKFMVYLQKENIIDESGMPKERFSAEFPKEGPSILRIQQVVRGDSAAYFCASSPPLESTDTQYFGPGTRLTVL.

The chain has TRBV30 and TRBJ2-7, with unresolved D. The CDR3 length is 11 residues. CDR1 is GTSNPN, CDR2 SVGIG, per germline (reference sequence). V lost 2 bases and J lost 4, with 6 bases in between. The DNA for the CDR3 is TGTGCCTGGAGTTTCTTATACGAGCAGTACTTC. Translated: CAWSFLYEQYF.

As for this clone: This same CDR3 is encoded by further DNA sequences in the sample. The chain employs TRBV18 and TRBJ1-5, with D possibly being TRBD1 (5 bases). The CDR3 extends over 14 amino acids. Trimming took 3 bases from V and 4 from J, leaving 10 bases between them. Per the germline V gene, CDR1 is KGHSH and CDR2 is LQKENI. CDR3 sequence reads: CASSPDRGNQPQHF. CDR3 bases: TGTGCCAGCTCACCGGATCGGGGGAATCAGCCCCAGCATTTT.

The genes are TRBV7-3 and TRBJ2-5; perhaps TRBD2 as D (6 bases). The CDR3 is made up of 16 amino acids. Germline V gene data show CDR1 as SGHTA and CDR2 as FQGTGA. The V end lost 5 bases, the J end lost 2 bases, and 18 bases lay between the germline ends. For the CDR3, the DNA is TGTGCCAGCAGCCCCTCGCCAGATGCGGGACAAGAGACCCAGTACTTC. As protein: CASSPSPDAGQETQYF.

V gene TRBV6-1 combines with J gene TRBJ1-2; D is undetermined. Trimming cost V 1 base and J 3 bases, with 12 bases left between them. Germline lookup yields CDR1 MNHNS and CDR2 SASEGT. The CDR3 is 15 residues long. CDR3 in amino acids: CASSEGPTVYYGYTF. In DNA, the CDR3 is TGTGCCAGCAGTGAAGGGCCGACCGTTTACTATGGCTACACCTTC.

The V call is TRBV7-6, the J call TRBJ2-1, with 12 bases aligning to TRBD2. CDR1 is SGHVS, CDR2 FNYEAQ, per germline. The CDR3 runs to 16 residues. V lost 4 bases to trimming and J lost 5 bases; unmatched junction nucleotides: 6. The DNA of the CDR3 is TGTGCCAGCAGCTCTAGCGGGAGGGCCTGGGACAATGAGCAGTTCTTC. This encodes CASSSSGRAWDNEQFF.

This chain links TRBV4-3 with TRBJ2-7, with 7 bases fitting TRBD1. V shed 3 bases, J shed 3 bases, and the junction held 8 bases outside the gene matches. The germline V gene has CDR1 LGHNA and CDR2 YSLEER. The CDR3 extends over 15 amino acids. CDR3 in amino acids: CASSQGPGQYYEQYF. Written as DNA, the CDR3 is TGCGCCAGCAGCCAGGGACCGGGACAGTACTACGAGCAGTACTTC.

This chain connects TRBV5-1 to TRBJ1-3, with a weak D call TRBD1 (5 bases). V was pared by 4 bases and J by 0 bases, with 17 bases between. Looked up from germline, CDR1 is SGHRS and CDR2 is YFSETQ. This CDR3 is built from 17 residues. In DNA, the CDR3 is TGCGCCAGCAGCCCTTCTGGCGTGGGGCTCTCTGGAAACACCATATATTTT. It yields the protein CASSPSGVGLSGNTIYF.

As for this clone: The junction and the germline gene differ at one end; a read error may be behind it. The chain links TRBV7-3 to TRBJ2-7; perhaps TRBD2 as D (5 bases). The CDR3 covers 13 residues. Germline V gene data show CDR1 as SGHTA and CDR2 as FQGTGA. The CDR3 sequence is CASSLSDSSEQYF. CDR3 DNA sequence: TGTGCCAGCAGCCTGTCGGACTCCTCCGAGCAGTACTTC.